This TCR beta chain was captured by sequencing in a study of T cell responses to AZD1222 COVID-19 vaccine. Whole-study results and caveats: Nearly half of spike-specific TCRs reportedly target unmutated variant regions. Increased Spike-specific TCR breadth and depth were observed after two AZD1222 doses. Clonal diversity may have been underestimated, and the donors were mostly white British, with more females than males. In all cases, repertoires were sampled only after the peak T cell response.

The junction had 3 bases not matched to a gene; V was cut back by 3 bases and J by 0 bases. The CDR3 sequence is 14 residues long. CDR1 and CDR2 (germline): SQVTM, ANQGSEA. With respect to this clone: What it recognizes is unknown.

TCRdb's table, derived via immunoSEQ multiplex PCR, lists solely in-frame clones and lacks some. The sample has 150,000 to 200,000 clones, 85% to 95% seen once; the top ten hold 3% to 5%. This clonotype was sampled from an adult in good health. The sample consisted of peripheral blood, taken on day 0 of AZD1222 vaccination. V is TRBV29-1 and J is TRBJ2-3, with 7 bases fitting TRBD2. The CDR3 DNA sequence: TGCAGCGTTGATGGGGGGGGTAGCACAGATACGCAGTATTTT. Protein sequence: CSVDGGGSTDTQYF.